Below are 32 T cell receptor beta chains sequenced from a single sample in a study of regulatory T cells in long-lasting Graves disease (dated by TCRdb to the early 2020s). Interpreted using the paper, the time point label stands for: persistent/refractory GD, antithyroid drugs over 5 years with positive TRAb. For both TCR sequencing and RNA sequencing, RNA was extracted from PBMCs using TRIzol. The library came from multiplex PCR. The instrument given in TCRdb is Illumina HiSeq 4000. CDR3 regions were amplified by Arm-PCR with iRepertoire HTBI primers to construct TCR beta libraries. TCRdb ran its own pipeline on the public reads, namely fastp trimming at Q25 and MiXCR clone calling, and kept in-frame beta chains. When rows share a CDR3 protein, they turn into one entry using the most common DNA and genes. The sample includes approximately 350,000 distinct CDR3 sequences, with approximately 25% observed a single time. Under 35% of the sample goes to the ten largest clones.

The material sequenced was peripheral blood mononuclear cells (PBMCs), taken when the disease was refractory, from a patient treated with antithyroid drugs. Receptors were obtained from a woman between 40 and 50 years old with Graves disease. Donor details come from another sample of the same person, matched by shared clones.

The chain carries TRBV19 and TRBJ2-5; TRBD2 agrees at 14 bases. Looked up from germline, CDR1 is LNHDA and CDR2 is SQIVND (reference sequence). The junction had 16 bases not matched to a gene; V was cut back by 10 bases and J by 6 bases. The CDR3 is 17 residues long. The CDR3 is CATRAFGTSGSRQTQYF. In nucleotides, the CDR3 is TGTGCCACCAGAGCCTTCGGGACTAGCGGGAGTAGACAGACCCAGTACTTC.

The rearrangement joins TRBV20-1 to TRBJ1-5; no clear D. Germline CDR1 DFQATT, CDR2 SNEGSKA (reference sequence). Trimming stripped 0 bases from V and 3 bases from J, with 12 bases between. CDR3 length: 15 residues. In DNA, the CDR3 is TGCAGTGCTAGAGATCTAGCCGGATTCAATCAGCCCCAGCATTTT. This sequence encodes CSARDLAGFNQPQHF.

This clonotype was observed many times. The chain's CDR3 is CSALIGSYEQYF. In DNA form, the CDR3 reads TGCAGTGCTCTTATAGGGTCCTACGAGCAGTACTTC. This rearrangement joins TRBV20-1 to TRBJ2-7; D not certain. V was cut by 5 bases and J by 1 base, with 9 bases left in between. Germline assignment: CDR1 DFQATT and CDR2 SNEGSKA (reference sequence). This CDR3 comprises 12 residues.

The V and J genes are TRBV2 and TRBJ1-5, with D possibly TRBD1 on 5 matching bases. Trimming cost V 3 bases and J 3 bases, with 18 bases left between them. In germline, CDR1 is SNHLY, CDR2 FYNNEI. There are 17 residues in the CDR3. CDR3 sequence: CASSDPIREGNNQPQHF. The DNA of the CDR3 is TGTGCCAGCAGTGACCCAATCCGGGAGGGGAACAATCAGCCCCAGCATTTT.

The sample holds many counts of this clonotype. The chain links TRBV28 to TRBJ1-5, with 9 bases identical to TRBD1. This CDR3 is built from 15 residues. The V gene end was trimmed by 6 bases and the J gene end by 4 bases; junction bases not matched to a gene: 7. Germline assignment: CDR1 MDHEN and CDR2 SYDVKM. The CDR3 DNA follows: TGTGCCAGCAGAACCGGGACAGGGACTAATCAGCCCCAGCATTTT. It yields the protein CASRTGTGTNQPQHF.

This clonotype has at least ten counts. V is TRBV28 and J is TRBJ2-1; TRBD2 agrees at 8 bases. The germline V gene has CDR1 MDHEN and CDR2 SYDVKM. Trimming removed 6 bases from V and 6 bases from J; junction bases left unmatched: 10. This CDR3 comprises 15 residues. DNA for the CDR3: TGTGCCAGCAGCGAGGCGGGTGCGGGAGGCAATGAGCAGTTCTTC. This codes for CASSEAGAGGNEQFF. Full variable domain (outside the CDR3, taken from reference TRBV28 and TRBJ2-1): DVKVTQSSRYLVKRTGEKVFLECVQDMDHENMFWYRQDPGLGLRLIYFSYDVKMKEKGDIPEGYSVSREKKERFSLILESASTNQTSMYLCASSEAGAGGNEQFFGPGTRLTVL.

This clonotype was counted at least ten times. This chain connects TRBV2 to TRBJ1-1, with unresolved D. The V end was cut by 4 bases, the J end by 1 base, with 10 bases between. The germline gives CDR1 SNHLY, CDR2 FYNNEI. The length of the CDR3 is 14 residues. The CDR3 region is CASSVWVQNTEAFF. CDR3 nucleotides: TGTGCCAGCAGTGTGTGGGTACAGAACACTGAAGCTTTCTTT.

To note about this clonotype: This may stem from a read error, because a much larger clone lies one nucleotide away. The V call is TRBV20-1, the J call TRBJ2-2; D is possibly TRBD2 (6 bases). Per the germline V gene, CDR1 is DFQATT and CDR2 is SNEGSKA (reference sequence). With 0 bases removed from V and 4 bases from J, the gap between germline ends came to 15 bases. The CDR3 runs 16 residues. CDR3 region: CSARDLWLASTGELFF. CDR3 bases: TGCAGTGCTAGAGACCTGTGGCTAGCGAGCACCGGGGAGCTGTTTTTT.

The rearrangement uses TRBV6-1 and TRBJ2-5; TRBD1 matches at 10 bases. CDR1 MNHNS and CDR2 SASEGT come from the germline V gene. This CDR3 comprises 14 residues. Germline trimming cut 7 bases from V and 7 bases from J; bases unmatched to any gene: 9. CDR3 DNA sequence: TGTGCCAGCACCCTGGGACAGGGGTTTGGGACCCAGTACTTC. It yields the protein CASTLGQGFGTQYF.

This clonotype has a count of ten or more. J is TRBJ2-2 and V is TRBV6-1; D call uncertain. CDR1 is MNHNS and CDR2 is SASEGT in the germline V gene. The V gene lost 2 bases and the J gene lost 1 base, with 5 bases spanning the gap. This CDR3 spans 14 amino acids. CDR3 DNA sequence: TGTGCCAGCAGTGAAATTCTGAACACCGGGGAGCTGTTTTTT. Translating gives CASSEILNTGELFF.

The chain links TRBV7-2 to TRBJ2-7, with D unclear. Trimming pared 10 bases from V and 4 bases from J, leaving 29 bases between. The CDR3 covers 17 residues. The germline V gene has CDR1 SGHTA and CDR2 FQGNSA. The CDR3 loop is CANSHTSVGDVGYEQYF. The CDR3 DNA follows: TGTGCCAACAGTCATACGTCGGTTGGCGACGTGGGGTACGAGCAGTACTTC.

The chain combines TRBV29-1 with TRBJ2-7; D might be TRBD2 (6 bases). Trimming took 3 bases from V and 4 from J, leaving 16 bases between them. The CDR3 runs to 14 residues. Germline CDR1 is SQVTM and CDR2 is ANQGSEA. This chain's CDR3 is CSVEGGLKPYEQYF. The CDR3 DNA reads as TGCAGCGTTGAGGGGGGACTTAAACCATACGAGCAGTACTTC.

This clonotype was recorded at least ten times. The chain uses TRBV7-8 and TRBJ2-7; 7 bases fit TRBD2. In germline, CDR1 is SGHVS, CDR2 FQNEAQ. Trimming removed 1 base from V and 3 bases from J; junction bases left unmatched: 6. This CDR3 contains 15 residues. DNA of the CDR3: TGTGCCAGCAGCTTAGGACTAGCAGTTATCTACGAGCAGTACTTC. Residues: CASSLGLAVIYEQYF. The full variable domain, completed using reference TRBV7-8 and TRBJ2-7, is GAGVSQSPRYKVAKRGQDVALRCDPISGHVSLFWYQQALGQGPEFLTYFQNEAQLDKSGLPSDRFFAERPEGSVSTLKIQRTQQEDSAVYLCASSLGLAVIYEQYFGPGTRLTVT.

This clonotype appeared a few times. The V gene is TRBV5-1, the J gene TRBJ2-7; no clear D. The CDR3 sequence is 13 residues long. Germline V gene sequence: CDR1 SGHRS, CDR2 YFSETQ. V was cut by 0 bases and J by 5 bases, with 9 bases left in between. The CDR3 DNA reads TGCGCCAGCAGCTTGGGAGGTGGGGACGAGCAGTACTTC. Its translation: CASSLGGGDEQYF.

This clonotype appeared many times. The chain joins TRBV28 to TRBJ2-7, with TRBD1 identical over 11 bases. The CDR3 runs 15 residues. Germline trimming cut 6 bases from V and 3 bases from J; bases unmatched to any gene: 7. The germline V gene has CDR1 MDHEN and CDR2 SYDVKM. The CDR3 region has the DNA TGTGCCAGCAGACTCACCGGGACAGGGGGCTACGAGCAGTACTTC. Protein product: CASRLTGTGGYEQYF. Together with reference TRBV28 and TRBJ2-7, the CDR3 gives the full variable domain: DVKVTQSSRYLVKRTGEKVFLECVQDMDHENMFWYRQDPGLGLRLIYFSYDVKMKEKGDIPEGYSVSREKKERFSLILESASTNQTSMYLCASRLTGTGGYEQYFGPGTRLTVT.

This chain uses TRBV13 with TRBJ2-2; 15 bases are shared with TRBD2. After removal of 5 bases from V and 2 bases from J, the junction contained 6 bases not matched to a gene. Germline V lookup: CDR1 PRHDT, CDR2 FYEKMQ (reference sequence). The CDR3 has 18 amino acids. The CDR3 DNA reads as TGTGCCAGCAGCACCCGGACTAGCGGGAGGGTTAACACCGGGGAGCTGTTTTTT. Its translation: CASSTRTSGRVNTGELFF.

This clonotype was detected ten times or more. The chain joins TRBV7-9 to TRBJ2-7, with a possible D match to TRBD2 (5 bases). The CDR3 is 16 amino acids. The V end was cut by 1 base, the J end by 5 bases, with 18 bases between. Germline V lookup: CDR1 SEHNR, CDR2 FQNEAQ (reference sequence). Here the CDR3 DNA reads TGTGCCAGCAGCTTAGTTGGTGGACGGACTCGAAACGAGCAGTACTTC. As protein: CASSLVGGRTRNEQYF.

This clonotype was detected many times. The chain links TRBV2 to TRBJ2-7; D might be TRBD2 (5 bases). Germline lookup yields CDR1 SNHLY and CDR2 FYNNEI. The CDR3 length is 11 residues. V lost 8 bases to trimming and J lost 3 bases, with 8 bases between them. The CDR3 region has the DNA TGTGCCAGCGAGGGTTACTACGAGCAGTACTTC. As protein: CASEGYYEQYF.

J is TRBJ1-2 and V is TRBV7-9; tentative D call: TRBD1 (5 bases). In germline, CDR1 is SEHNR, CDR2 FQNEAQ (reference sequence). The ends were cut back, 5 bases at V and 2 bases at J, with 12 bases in the middle. CDR3 size: 14 residues. The chain's CDR3 is CASSPGTENYGYTF. The CDR3, as DNA: TGTGCCAGCAGCCCCGGGACCGAAAACTATGGCTACACCTTC.

This chain joins TRBV12-3 or TRBV12-4 and TRBJ2-2; TRBD2 agrees at 9 bases. Trimming cost V 1 base and J 7 bases; bases outside gene matches: 16. CDR3 length: 19 amino acids. This chain's CDR3 is CASSLVRRGREGPNGELFF. CDR3 DNA sequence: TGTGCCAGCAGTTTAGTAAGGCGTGGGCGGGAGGGCCCGAACGGGGAGCTGTTTTTT.

The chain carries TRBV19 and TRBJ1-3; D gene ambiguous. The CDR3 is 15 amino acids. The V gene lost 4 bases and the J gene lost 0 bases, with 10 bases spanning the gap. Germline-derived CDR1 and CDR2 are LNHDA and SQIVND (reference sequence). The CDR3 region is CASSTSMGSGNTIYF. CDR3 nucleotide sequence: TGTGCCAGTAGTACCTCCATGGGCTCTGGAAACACCATATATTTT.

The sample holds many counts of this clonotype. The J gene is TRBJ2-6, the V gene TRBV6-5; D is undetermined. The CDR3 covers 17 residues. CDR1 MNHEY and CDR2 SVGAGI come from the germline V gene. V was cut by 2 bases and J by 1 base, with 12 bases left in between. The CDR3 DNA reads TGTGCCAGCAGTTACCTACCACCTCGTTCTGGGGCCAACGTCCTGACTTTC. Residues: CASSYLPPRSGANVLTF.

This clonotype was counted many times. V gene TRBV28 combines with J gene TRBJ2-7, with 8 bases that match TRBD2. CDR1 and CDR2 (germline): MDHEN, SYDVKM. The V segment lost 4 bases and the J segment 1 base; nucleotides outside the gene matches: 6. This CDR3 has 15 amino acids. The CDR3 DNA reads TGTGCCAGCAGTTCCACGGGGGGGCTATCCTACGAGCAGTACTTC. Residues: CASSSTGGLSYEQYF.

This clonotype was recorded once. The chain employs TRBV2 and TRBJ1-2; D is undetermined. The CDR3 is made up of 13 amino acids. CDR1 and CDR2 (germline): SNHLY, FYNNEI. Trimming took off 3 bases at V and 4 bases at J, with 9 bases between the two ends. The CDR3 coding sequence is TGTGCCAGCAGTGAGACCCGGAGCTATGGCTACACCTTC. The encoded protein is CASSETRSYGYTF.

The table lists this clonotype with a few counts. The rearrangement joins TRBV6-1 to TRBJ1-1; weak D call: TRBD1 (5 bases). The V and J ends lost 8 bases and 1 base respectively, with 11 bases between them. The germline V gene has CDR1 MNHNS and CDR2 SASEGT. The CDR3 is 13 amino acids. CDR3 sequence: CASAREANTEAFF. CDR3 nucleotide sequence: TGTGCCAGCGCCAGGGAGGCGAACACTGAAGCTTTCTTT.

This clonotype has ten or more counts. The chain combines TRBV28 with TRBJ2-7; D gene ambiguous. The ends were cut back, 1 base at V and 6 bases at J, with 7 bases in the middle. Germline lookup yields CDR1 MDHEN and CDR2 SYDVKM. This CDR3 contains 12 residues. CDR3: CASSLSSLEQYF. CDR3 bases: TGTGCCAGCAGTTTATCGAGCCTCGAGCAGTACTTC.

Only a few counts were recorded for this clonotype. V is TRBV6-1 and J is TRBJ2-5, with D hard to call. Germline CDR1 and CDR2: MNHNS and SASEGT. V lost 6 bases, J lost 5 bases, and 13 bases lay in between. The CDR3 is 13 residues long. This CDR3 is CASSTPGLETQYF. CDR3 coding DNA: TGTGCCAGCAGCACGCCGGGTTTGGAGACCCAGTACTTC.

The chain couples TRBV4-1 to TRBJ2-7; 11 bases agree with TRBD2. V gave up 6 bases and J gave up 1 base; unmatched junction bases: 5. This CDR3 is built from 15 residues. Germline CDR1 is MGHRA and CDR2 is YSYEKL. CDR3 nucleotide sequence: TGCGCCAGCAGGTCCGGGACTAGCGGTTCCTACGAGCAGTACTTC. It yields the protein CASRSGTSGSYEQYF.

This chain uses TRBV28 with TRBJ2-6; no reliable D call. Germline V gene data show CDR1 as MDHEN and CDR2 as SYDVKM. Trimming shortened V by 2 bases and J by 3 bases, and 8 bases separated the two germline ends. CDR3 length: 15 amino acids. CDR3 amino acids: CASSLLRVGANVLTF. CDR3 coding DNA: TGTGCCAGCAGTTTACTCCGGGTTGGGGCCAACGTCCTGACTTTC.

About this clonotype: Since a far larger clone is one base different, this is likely a read error. This sequence joins TRBV7-9 and TRBJ1-1; D is ambiguous. Germline V CDR1 and CDR2: SEHNR, FQNEAQ (reference sequence). V lost 1 base, J lost 1 base, and 4 bases lay in between. The CDR3 contains 13 residues. The chain's CDR3 is CASSLEQNTEAFF. The CDR3 DNA reads as TGTGCCAGCAGCTTAGAACAGAACACTGAAGCTTTCTTT.

This clonotype was seen a few times. The V gene is TRBV28, the J gene TRBJ2-3; 7 bases fit TRBD2. Trimming at V came to 7 bases and at J to 3 bases, leaving 10 bases not matched to a gene. The CDR3 is 15 amino acids. The V gene's germline CDR1 is MDHEN and CDR2 SYDVKM. CDR3 residues: CASTERGGGTDTQYF. In DNA, the CDR3 is TGTGCCAGCACAGAGCGGGGAGGAGGGACAGATACGCAGTATTTT.

A note on this clonotype: Just one base apart from a much larger clone, this may be a read error. V and J are TRBV15 and TRBJ1-2, with D possibly TRBD1 on 6 matching bases. The CDR3 extends over 13 amino acids. CDR1 and CDR2 from the germline V gene are LNHNV and YYDKDF (reference sequence). CDR3 sequence reads: CAASRVQGGGYTF. CDR3 coding DNA: TGTGCCGCCAGCAGAGTACAGGGCGGTGGCTACACCTTC.